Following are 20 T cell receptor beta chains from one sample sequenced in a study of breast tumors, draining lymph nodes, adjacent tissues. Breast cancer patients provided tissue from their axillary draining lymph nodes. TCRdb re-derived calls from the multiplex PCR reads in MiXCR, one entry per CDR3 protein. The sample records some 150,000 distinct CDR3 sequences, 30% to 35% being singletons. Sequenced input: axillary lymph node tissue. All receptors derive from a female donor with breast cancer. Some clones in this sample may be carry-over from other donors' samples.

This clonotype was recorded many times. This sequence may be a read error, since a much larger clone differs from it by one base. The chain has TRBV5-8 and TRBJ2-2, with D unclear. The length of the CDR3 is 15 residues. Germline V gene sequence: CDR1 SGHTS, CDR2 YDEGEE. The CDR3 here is CVSSLAVRNTGELFF. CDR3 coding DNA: TGTGTCAGCAGCTTGGCCGTAAGGAACACCGGGGAGCTGTTTTTT. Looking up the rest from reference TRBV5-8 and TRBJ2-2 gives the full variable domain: EAGVTQSPTHLIKTRGQQATLRCSPISGHTSVYWYQQALGLGLQFLLWYDEGEERNRGNFPPRFSGRQFPNYSSELNVNALELEDSALYLCVSSLAVRNTGELFFGEGSRLTVL.

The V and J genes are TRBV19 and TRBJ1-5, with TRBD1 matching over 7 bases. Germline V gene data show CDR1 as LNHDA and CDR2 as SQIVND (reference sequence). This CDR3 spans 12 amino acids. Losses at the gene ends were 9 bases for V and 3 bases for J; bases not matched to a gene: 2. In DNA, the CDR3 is TGTGCCAGCGGACAGGCCAATCAGCCCCAGCATTTT. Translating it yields CASGQANQPQHF.

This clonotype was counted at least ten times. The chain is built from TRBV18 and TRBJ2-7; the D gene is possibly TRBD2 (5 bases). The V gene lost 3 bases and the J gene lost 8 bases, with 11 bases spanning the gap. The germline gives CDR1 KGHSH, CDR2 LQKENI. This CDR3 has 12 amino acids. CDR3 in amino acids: CASSPEEYQQYF. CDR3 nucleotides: TGTGCCAGCTCACCGGAGGAATATCAGCAGTACTTC.

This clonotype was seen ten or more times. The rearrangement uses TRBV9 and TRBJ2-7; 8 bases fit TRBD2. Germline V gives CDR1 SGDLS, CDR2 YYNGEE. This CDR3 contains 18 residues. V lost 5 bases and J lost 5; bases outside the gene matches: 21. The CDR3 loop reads CASRAGVTSFRYGDEQYF. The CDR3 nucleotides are TGTGCCAGCAGAGCGGGAGTCACTAGTTTTAGGTACGGGGACGAGCAGTACTTC. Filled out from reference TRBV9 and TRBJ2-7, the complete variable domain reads DSGVTQTPKHLITATGQRVTLRCSPRSGDLSVYWYQQSLDQGLQFLIQYYNGEERAKGNILERFSAQQFPDLHSELNLSSLELGDSALYFCASRAGVTSFRYGDEQYFGPGTRLTVT.

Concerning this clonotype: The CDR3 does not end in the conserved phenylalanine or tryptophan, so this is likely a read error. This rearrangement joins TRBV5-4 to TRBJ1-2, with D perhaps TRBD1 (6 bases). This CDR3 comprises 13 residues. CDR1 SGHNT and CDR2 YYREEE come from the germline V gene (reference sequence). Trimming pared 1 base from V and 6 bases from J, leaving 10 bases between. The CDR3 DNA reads TGTGCCAGCAGCTTGAACAGGGACCATGGCTACACCCTC. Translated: CASSLNRDHGYTL.

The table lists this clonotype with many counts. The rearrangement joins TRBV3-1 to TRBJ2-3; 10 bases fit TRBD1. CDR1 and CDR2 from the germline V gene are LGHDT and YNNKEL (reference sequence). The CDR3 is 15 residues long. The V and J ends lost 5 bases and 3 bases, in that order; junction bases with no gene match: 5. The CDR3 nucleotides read TGTGCCAGCAGCACTCGGACAGGGGGTACAGATACGCAGTATTTT. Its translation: CASSTRTGGTDTQYF.

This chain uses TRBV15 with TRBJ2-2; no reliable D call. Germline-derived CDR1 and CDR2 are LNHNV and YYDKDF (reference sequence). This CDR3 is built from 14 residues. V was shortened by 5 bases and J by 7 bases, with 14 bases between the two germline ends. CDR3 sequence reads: CATSGAVGSGELFF. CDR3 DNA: TGTGCCACCAGCGGAGCAGTCGGTAGCGGGGAGCTGTTTTTT.

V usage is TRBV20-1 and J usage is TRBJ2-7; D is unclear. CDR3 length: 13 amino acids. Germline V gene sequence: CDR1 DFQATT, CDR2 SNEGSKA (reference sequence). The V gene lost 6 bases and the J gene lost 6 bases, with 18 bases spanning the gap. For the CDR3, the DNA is TGCAGTGCGAGACGTCTCGAACCCTGCGAGCAGTACTTC. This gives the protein CSARRLEPCEQYF.

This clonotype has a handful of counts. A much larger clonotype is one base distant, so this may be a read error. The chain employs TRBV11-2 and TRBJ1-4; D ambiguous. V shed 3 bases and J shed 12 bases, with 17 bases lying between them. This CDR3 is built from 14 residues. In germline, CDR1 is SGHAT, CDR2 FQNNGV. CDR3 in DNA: TGTGCCAGCAGCTTCAATCCGGGTTCACGGGAACTGTTTTTT. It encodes CASSFNPGSRELFF.

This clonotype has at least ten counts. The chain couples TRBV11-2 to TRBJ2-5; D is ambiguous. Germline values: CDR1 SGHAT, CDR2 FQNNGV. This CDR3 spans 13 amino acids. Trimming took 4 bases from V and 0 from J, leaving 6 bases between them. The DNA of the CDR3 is TGTGCCAGCAGCTCAGGCTACCAAGAGACCCAGTACTTC. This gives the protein CASSSGYQETQYF.

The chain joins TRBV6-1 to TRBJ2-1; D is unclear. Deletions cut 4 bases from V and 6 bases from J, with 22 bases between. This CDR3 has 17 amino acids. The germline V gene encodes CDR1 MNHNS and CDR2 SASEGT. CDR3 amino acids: CASSVRNTRHPGNEQFF. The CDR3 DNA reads TGTGCCAGCAGTGTTCGGAACACCCGTCACCCGGGCAATGAGCAGTTCTTC.

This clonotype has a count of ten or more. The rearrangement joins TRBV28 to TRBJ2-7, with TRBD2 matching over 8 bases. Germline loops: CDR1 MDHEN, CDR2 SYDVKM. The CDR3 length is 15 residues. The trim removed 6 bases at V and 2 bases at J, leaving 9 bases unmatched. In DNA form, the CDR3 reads TGTGCCAGCAGAACTTTTGGAGCGGGGGCCTACGAGCAGTACTTC. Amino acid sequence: CASRTFGAGAYEQYF.

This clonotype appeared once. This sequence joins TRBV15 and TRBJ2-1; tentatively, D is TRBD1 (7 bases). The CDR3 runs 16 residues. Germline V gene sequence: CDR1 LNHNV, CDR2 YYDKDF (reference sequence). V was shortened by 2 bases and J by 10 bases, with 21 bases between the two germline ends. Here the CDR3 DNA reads TGTGCCACCAGCAGAACAAACAGGGGATCGGACTACGAGCAGTTCTTC. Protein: CATSRTNRGSDYEQFF.

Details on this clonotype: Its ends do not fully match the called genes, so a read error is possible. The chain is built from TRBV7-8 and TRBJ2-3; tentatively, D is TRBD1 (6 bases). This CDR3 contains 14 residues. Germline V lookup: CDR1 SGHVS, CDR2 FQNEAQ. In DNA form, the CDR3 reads TGTGCCAGCACCCAAAACAGGGTTGTCAATACGCGGTATTTT. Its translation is CASTQNRVVNTRYF.

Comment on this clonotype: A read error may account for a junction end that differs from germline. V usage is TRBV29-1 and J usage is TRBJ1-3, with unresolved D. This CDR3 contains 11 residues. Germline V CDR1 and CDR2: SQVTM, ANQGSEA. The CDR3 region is CSVDLGKPNNF. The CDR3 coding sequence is TGCAGCGTGGATCTGGGAAAACCCAATAATTTT.

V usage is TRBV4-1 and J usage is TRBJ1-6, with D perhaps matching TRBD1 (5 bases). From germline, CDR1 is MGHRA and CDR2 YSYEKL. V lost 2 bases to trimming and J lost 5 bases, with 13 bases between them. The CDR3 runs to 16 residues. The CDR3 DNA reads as TGCGCCAGCAGCCAAACCATGACAGAGAATAATTCACCCCTCCACTTT. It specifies CASSQTMTENNSPLHF.

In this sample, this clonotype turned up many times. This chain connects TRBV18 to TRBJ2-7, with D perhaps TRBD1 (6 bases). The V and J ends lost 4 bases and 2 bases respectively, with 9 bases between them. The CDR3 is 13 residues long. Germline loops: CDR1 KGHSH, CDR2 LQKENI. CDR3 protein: CASSQGTTYEQYF. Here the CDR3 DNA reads TGTGCCAGCTCACAAGGGACAACCTACGAGCAGTACTTC.

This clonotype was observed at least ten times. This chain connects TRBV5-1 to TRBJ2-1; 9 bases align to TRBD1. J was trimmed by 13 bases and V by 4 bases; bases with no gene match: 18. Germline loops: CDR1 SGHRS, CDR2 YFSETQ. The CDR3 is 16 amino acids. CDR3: CASSTDRRQGVVEQFF. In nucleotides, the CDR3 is TGCGCCAGCAGCACCGACCGAAGACAGGGGGTTGTTGAACAGTTCTTC.

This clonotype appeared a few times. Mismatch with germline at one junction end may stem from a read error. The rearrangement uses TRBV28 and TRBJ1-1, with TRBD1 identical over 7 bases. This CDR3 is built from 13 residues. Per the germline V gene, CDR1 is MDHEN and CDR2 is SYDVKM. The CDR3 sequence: CAIEPRSRGRELF. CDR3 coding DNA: TGTGCCATCGAACCCCGAAGTAGGGGGCGCGAACTCTTT.

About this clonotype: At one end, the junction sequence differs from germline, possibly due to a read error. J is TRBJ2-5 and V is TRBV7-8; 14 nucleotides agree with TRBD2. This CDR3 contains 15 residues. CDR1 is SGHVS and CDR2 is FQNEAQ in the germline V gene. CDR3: CASSLVTSGGGTQYF. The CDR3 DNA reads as TGCGCCAGCAGCTTAGTGACTAGCGGGGGGGGGACCCAGTACTTC.